This TCR beta chain comes out of a study of T-cell memory formation after mild COVID-19. On the study more broadly: Most TCR clusters belonged to a single donor. Study findings and constraints: Among CD4+ contracting clones, most were CM and EM, and CD8+ ones EMRA.

The germline CDR1 and CDR2 sequences are SGHRS and YFSETQ. The CDR3 extends over 14 amino acids. Trimming stripped 1 base from V and 5 bases from J, with 11 bases between. TCRdb processed the 5' RACE reads anew with MiXCR; each CDR3 protein has one entry. The data show roughly 500,000 distinct CDR3 sequences, with about a fifth seen just once and about an eighth held by the top ten. Notes on this clonotype: Its specificity is not known.

The chain combines TRBV5-1 with TRBJ2-3, with no clear D. The receptor was derived from an adult woman who had mild COVID-19 (a few samples of this study predate the infection). Cell type and time point are not known. Sequences were obtained from PBMCs or a T cell subset sorted from them (not recorded which). The CDR3 is CASSLTSRLDTQYF. As DNA, the CDR3 is TGCGCCAGCAGCTTGACCTCGCGGTTAGATACGCAGTATTTT.